Following are 4 T cell receptor beta chains from one sample sequenced in a study of CD8 T cells in ankylosing spondylitis. TCRdb fed the 5' RACE reads into MiXCR, producing one record per CDR3 protein. The profile shows roughly 230,000 distinct CDR3 sequences, approximately 8% of them singletons. The sample was blood, either unsorted or a sorted T cell fraction (not recorded which). The receptors here all came from a female donor with ankylosing spondylitis or in good health (not recorded which).

This clonotype appeared many times. V and J are TRBV4-3 and TRBJ1-2; weak D call: TRBD1 (6 bases). The CDR3 length is 16 residues. Germline lookup yields CDR1 LGHNA and CDR2 YSLEER. Trimming took 0 bases from V and 4 from J, leaving 15 bases between them. CDR3: CASSQDRGTALYGYTF. The CDR3 bases are TGCGCCAGCAGCCAAGATAGGGGGACCGCGCTCTATGGCTACACCTTC.

Concerning this clonotype itself: With a much larger clone just one base away, this may be a read error. CDR3 coding DNA: TGCACCAGCAGCCAAGTGGGCGGGGGGACTGAAGCTTTCTTT. It yields the protein CTSSQVGGGTEAFF. The J gene is TRBJ1-1, the V gene TRBV4-1; D might be TRBD1 (5 bases). CDR1 is MGHRA, CDR2 YSYEKL, per germline. The CDR3 extends over 14 amino acids.

This clonotype was detected ten times or more. The J gene is TRBJ1-2, the V gene TRBV27; TRBD1 aligns across 9 bases. CDR3 length equals 14 residues. Trimming removed 2 bases from V and 3 bases from J; junction bases left unmatched: 1. Germline V gene sequence: CDR1 MNHEY, CDR2 SMNVEV (reference sequence). In DNA form, the CDR3 reads TGTGCCAGCAGTTTAAGACAGGGGGACTATGGCTACACCTTC. As protein: CASSLRQGDYGYTF.

As for this clonotype: An end of the junction does not agree with germline; a read error may underlie this. The genes are TRBV3-1 and TRBJ2-5; maybe TRBD1 (5 bases). The CDR3 sequence is 14 residues long. From germline, CDR1 is LGHDT and CDR2 YNNKEL (reference sequence). CDR3: CAGSRRAMGETQYF. DNA for the CDR3: TGTGCCGGCAGCCGCAGGGCTATGGGTGAGACCCAGTACTTT.